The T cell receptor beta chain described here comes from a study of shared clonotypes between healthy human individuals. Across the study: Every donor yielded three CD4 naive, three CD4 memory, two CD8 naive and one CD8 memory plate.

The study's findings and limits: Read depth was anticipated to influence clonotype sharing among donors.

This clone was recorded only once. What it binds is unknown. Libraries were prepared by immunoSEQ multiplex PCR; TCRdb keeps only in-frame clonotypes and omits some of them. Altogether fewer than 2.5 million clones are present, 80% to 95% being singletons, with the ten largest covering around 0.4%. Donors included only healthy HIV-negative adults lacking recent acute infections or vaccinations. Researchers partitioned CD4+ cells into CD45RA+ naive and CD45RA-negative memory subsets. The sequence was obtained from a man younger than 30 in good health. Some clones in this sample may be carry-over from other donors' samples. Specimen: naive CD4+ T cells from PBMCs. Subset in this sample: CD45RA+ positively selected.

CDR3 bases: TGTGCCCTATTCTCGAGGGGGTTAGGACGGGATGGCTACACCTTC. Translation gives CALFSRGLGRDGYTF. V is TRBV7-2 and J is TRBJ1-2; D perhaps matches TRBD1 (6 bases). From germline, CDR1 is SGHTA and CDR2 FQGNSA. This CDR3 contains 15 residues. Trimming stripped 11 bases from V and 6 bases from J, with 25 bases between.